These 24 T cell receptor beta chains were all obtained from the same sample, sequenced in a study of blood T cell repertoires in COVID-19. Assay: immunoSEQ multiplex PCR; the TCRdb copy retains only in-frame clones and omits some. The table has some 83,000 clones, 60% to 80% seen once. The material sequenced was peripheral blood. The source is a woman older than 75 with acute or convalescent COVID-19.

The CDR3 DNA is TGCGCCAGCAGCCAGGACAGTACCTACGAGCAGTACTTC. Protein sequence: CASSQDSTYEQYF. The chain joins TRBV5-1 to TRBJ2-7, with D perhaps TRBD1 (6 bases). Germline CDR1 and CDR2: SGHRS and YFSETQ. The CDR3 has 13 residues. V was clipped by 4 bases and J by 2 bases, with 10 bases between them. Drawing the rest from reference TRBV5-1 and TRBJ2-7, the complete variable domain is KAGVTQTPRYLIKTRGQQVTLSCSPISGHRSVSWYQQTPGQGLQFLFEYFSETQRNKGNFPGRFSGRQFSNSRSEMNVSTLELGDSALYLCASSQDSTYEQYFGPGTRLTVT.

V gene TRBV5-6 combines with J gene TRBJ1-1, with 7 bases aligning to TRBD1. This CDR3 has 17 residues. The trim removed 1 base at V and 0 bases at J, leaving 9 bases unmatched. Germline V lookup: CDR1 SGHDT, CDR2 YYEEEE. The DNA of the CDR3 is TGTGCCAGCAGCTTGCTGGGGACAGCACATATGAACACTGAAGCTTTCTTT. Protein: CASSLLGTAHMNTEAFF. Full variable domain (outside the CDR3, taken from reference TRBV5-6 and TRBJ1-1): DAGVTQSPTHLIKTRGQQVTLRCSPKSGHDTVSWYQQALGQGPQFIFQYYEEEERQRGNFPDRFSGHQFPNYSSELNVNALLLGDSALYLCASSLLGTAHMNTEAFFGQGTRLTVV.

This chain joins TRBV12-3 or TRBV12-4 and TRBJ1-2; perhaps TRBD1 as D (6 bases). This CDR3 comprises 13 residues. The V and J ends lost 6 bases and 7 bases respectively, with 15 bases between them. The CDR3 sequence: CASSYGQYSGYTF. In DNA form, the CDR3 reads TGTGCCAGCAGCTATGGACAGTACTCTGGCTACACCTTC.

The table lists this clone with a few counts. This chain joins TRBV6-4 and TRBJ2-3, with 8 bases that match TRBD1. J lost 4 bases, V lost 6 bases, and 6 bases had no gene match. This CDR3 region has 14 residues. CDR1 and CDR2 from the germline V gene are MRHNA and SNTAGT. Here the CDR3 DNA reads TGTGCCAGCAGCCAAGACAGGGGTTCAGATACGCAGTATTTT. This translates into CASSQDRGSDTQYF.

V and J are TRBV10-2 and TRBJ2-1, with a tentative D call TRBD2 (7 bases). The CDR3 totals 13 residues. Germline V gene sequence: CDR1 WSHSY, CDR2 SAAADI. V gave up 6 bases and J gave up 9 bases, with 15 bases separating them. CDR3 residues: CASSWGGRTEQFF. The CDR3 coding sequence is TGCGCCAGCAGCTGGGGGGGGCGCACTGAGCAGTTCTTC.

This clone showed up just a few times. The chain uses TRBV28 and TRBJ1-5; D ambiguous. V was trimmed by 3 bases and J by 0 bases, leaving 9 bases between them. Germline-derived CDR1 and CDR2 are MDHEN and SYDVKM. This CDR3 spans 15 amino acids. CDR3 bases: TGTGCCAGCAGTTTTGCACCCTATAGCAATCAGCCCCAGCATTTT. Its protein product is CASSFAPYSNQPQHF.

The chain combines TRBV15 with TRBJ2-1; 7 bases are a match to TRBD2. This CDR3 is built from 16 residues. The ends lost 0 bases at V and 0 bases at J; junction bases unmatched: 2. Germline-derived CDR1 and CDR2 are LNHNV and YYDKDF (reference sequence). The DNA for the CDR3 is TGTGCCACCAGCAGAGATTCGGGGGGCTCCTACAATGAGCAGTTCTTC. Its translation: CATSRDSGGSYNEQFF.

The V call is TRBV12-3 or TRBV12-4, the J call TRBJ2-3, with D possibly being TRBD1 (5 bases). V was shortened by 6 bases and J by 1 base, with 8 bases between the two germline ends. The CDR3 has 13 residues. The chain's CDR3 is CASRGLGTDTQYF. CDR3 nucleotide sequence: TGTGCCAGCAGGGGGCTGGGCACAGATACGCAGTATTTT.

V gene TRBV15 combines with J gene TRBJ1-1; TRBD1 is a possible D gene (6 bases). The CDR3 has 14 residues. Trimming took off 3 bases at V and 5 bases at J, with 13 bases between the two ends. CDR1 and CDR2 (germline): LNHNV, YYDKDF (reference sequence). The CDR3 protein is CATSRRKGETEAFF. The CDR3 nucleotides are TGTGCCACCAGCAGGCGTAAGGGGGAAACTGAAGCTTTCTTT. Variable domain in full (rest from reference TRBV15 and TRBJ1-1): DAMVIQNPRYQVTQFGKPVTLSCSQTLNHNVMYWYQQKSSQAPKLLFHYYDKDFNNEADTPDNFQSRRPNTSFCFLDIRSPGLGDTAMYLCATSRRKGETEAFFGQGTRLTVV.

In the case of this clone: A junction boundary mismatches the germline segment, possibly from a read error. This chain connects TRBV24-1 to TRBJ1-2, with D uncertain. The CDR3 length is 11 residues. In germline, CDR1 is KGHDR, CDR2 SFDVKD. The CDR3 bases are TGTGCCACCAGTGGTGGAGTGGGTCTCTTATTC. It translates to CATSGGVGLLF.

In its sample, this clone was seen once. The CDR3 reads CASSNPRHYGYTF. DNA of the CDR3: TGTGCCAGCAGCAACCCCCGACATTACGGCTACACCTTC. This sequence joins TRBV6-2 or TRBV6-3 and TRBJ1-2; no definite D call. V was trimmed by 6 bases and J by 8 bases, leaving 16 bases between them. CDR1 is MNHEY, CDR2 SVGEGT, per germline. The CDR3 extends over 13 amino acids.

The V and J genes are TRBV6-5 and TRBJ1-2; D possibly corresponds to TRBD1 (5 bases). The CDR3 is 13 amino acids. Trimming left V 2 bases short and J 6 bases short, with 10 bases between. CDR1 MNHEY and CDR2 SVGAGI come from the germline V gene. The CDR3 loop is CASSYGQGDGYTF. DNA of the CDR3: TGTGCCAGCAGTTACGGGCAGGGTGATGGCTACACCTTC.

This clone was seen a handful of times. V gene TRBV7-9 combines with J gene TRBJ2-7, with no clear D. The germline V gene has CDR1 SEHNR and CDR2 FQNEAQ (reference sequence). Trimming cost V 0 bases and J 4 bases, with 13 bases left between them. CDR3 length: 15 amino acids. The CDR3 spells CASSLAAQYPYEQYF. The CDR3 DNA reads TGTGCCAGCAGCTTAGCTGCACAGTACCCGTACGAGCAGTACTTC. Filled out from reference TRBV7-9 and TRBJ2-7, the complete variable domain reads DTGVSQNPRHKITKRGQNVTFRCDPISEHNRLYWYRQTLGQGPEFLTYFQNEAQLEKSRLLSDRFSAERPKGSFSTLEIQRTEQGDSAMYLCASSLAAQYPYEQYFGPGTRLTVT.

This clone was seen only once. This sequence joins TRBV18 and TRBJ2-3, with 11 bases fitting TRBD2. CDR3 length: 15 amino acids. With V trimmed by 6 bases and J by 0 bases, 2 bases remained unmatched. CDR1 KGHSH and CDR2 LQKENI come from the germline V gene. The CDR3 DNA sequence: TGTGCCAGCTCTCTAGCGGGGGGTAGCACAGATACGCAGTATTTT. Translated, it gives CASSLAGGSTDTQYF.

A few counts support this clone. The chain carries TRBV7-9 and TRBJ1-1, with D unresolved. This CDR3 has 15 residues. V shed 1 base and J shed 3 bases, with 12 bases lying between them. Germline CDR1 SEHNR, CDR2 FQNEAQ (reference sequence). Here the CDR3 reads CASSLESLSDTEAFF. DNA for the CDR3: TGTGCCAGCAGCTTAGAAAGCCTTAGTGACACTGAAGCTTTCTTT. Supplemented by reference TRBV7-9 and TRBJ1-1, the full variable domain reads DTGVSQNPRHKITKRGQNVTFRCDPISEHNRLYWYRQTLGQGPEFLTYFQNEAQLEKSRLLSDRFSAERPKGSFSTLEIQRTEQGDSAMYLCASSLESLSDTEAFFGQGTRLTVV.

The J gene is TRBJ2-1, the V gene TRBV24-1; 9 bases are a match to TRBD1. This CDR3 has 15 amino acids. Germline assignment: CDR1 KGHDR and CDR2 SFDVKD. J was trimmed by 5 bases and V by 3 bases; bases with no gene match: 4. CDR3 protein: CATSDPRQGDNEQFF. CDR3 DNA sequence: TGTGCCACCAGTGATCCCAGACAGGGGGACAATGAGCAGTTCTTC.

The genes are TRBV6-2 or TRBV6-3 and TRBJ2-3; no clear D gene. CDR3 length: 13 residues. Germline V gene data show CDR1 as MNHEY and CDR2 as SVGEGT. The ends were cut back, 2 bases at V and 4 bases at J, with 7 bases in the middle. The CDR3, as DNA: TGTGCCAGCAGTTACGCCCGAGCAGATACGCAGTATTTT. Translating it yields CASSYARADTQYF.

The chain combines TRBV6-5 with TRBJ2-1, with D unclear. V was pared by 0 bases and J by 0 bases, with 9 bases between. CDR1 is MNHEY, CDR2 SVGAGI, per germline. The CDR3 totals 16 residues. In nucleotides, the CDR3 is TGTGCCAGCAGTTACTCGCAGGTGAGCTCCTACAATGAGCAGTTCTTC. Translated, it gives CASSYSQVSSYNEQFF.

The rearrangement uses TRBV7-3 and TRBJ2-2; weak D call: TRBD1 (5 bases). Germline CDR1 reads SGHTA; CDR2 reads FQGTGA. The germline V and J ends were trimmed by 5 bases and 9 bases, with 13 bases remaining between them. This CDR3 contains 13 residues. CDR3 amino acids: CASSAQGNRELFF. The CDR3 nucleotides read TGTGCCAGCAGCGCCCAGGGAAACCGGGAGCTGTTTTTT.

This rearrangement joins TRBV4-2 to TRBJ2-2, with TRBD1 as a possible D gene (6 bases). V dropped 1 base and J dropped 1 base, with 16 bases sitting between them. The CDR3 totals 18 residues. CDR1 LGHNA and CDR2 YNFKEQ come from the germline V gene. CDR3 residues: CASSQVIIRGGNTGELFF. The CDR3 bases are TGTGCCAGCAGCCAAGTTATCATTCGAGGGGGGAACACCGGGGAGCTGTTTTTT.

V usage is TRBV14 and J usage is TRBJ2-1, with 11 bases lining up with TRBD1. CDR3 length equals 18 residues. V dropped 4 bases and J dropped 6; count of bases not matched to a gene: 14. Germline V lookup: CDR1 SGHDN, CDR2 FVKESK. The CDR3 spells CASSLRTGGHSVLNEQFF. The CDR3, as DNA: TGTGCCAGCAGCCTTCGGACAGGGGGCCACTCGGTTCTCAATGAGCAGTTCTTC.

CDR3 in DNA: TGTGCCAGTCGACCGGACAGGGGGCGCCCAAGTCAGAATGAGCAGTTCTTC. This codes for CASRPDRGRPSQNEQFF. The chain combines TRBV19 with TRBJ2-1; 11 nucleotides align to TRBD1. After removal of 8 bases from V and 7 bases from J, the junction contained 16 bases not matched to a gene. There are 17 residues in the CDR3. The germline CDR1 and CDR2 sequences are LNHDA and SQIVND (reference sequence).

This clone is a singleton in its sample. This sequence joins TRBV28 and TRBJ2-3, with TRBD1 as a possible D gene (6 bases). Germline assignment: CDR1 MDHEN and CDR2 SYDVKM. The CDR3 is made up of 16 amino acids. V dropped 2 bases and J dropped 5 bases, with 17 bases sitting between them. The CDR3 spells CASSLAGRTAKDTQYF. The CDR3 nucleotides are TGTGCCAGCAGTTTAGCTGGTCGGACAGCGAAAGATACGCAGTATTTT.

J is TRBJ1-2 and V is TRBV7-9, with TRBD1 matching over 9 bases. Germline-derived CDR1 and CDR2 are SEHNR and FQNEAQ (reference sequence). The V and J ends lost 4 bases and 3 bases, in that order; junction bases with no gene match: 6. There are 15 residues in the CDR3. The CDR3 spells CASSSYRGRHYGYTF. The DNA for the CDR3 is TGTGCCAGCAGCTCCTACAGGGGGCGCCACTATGGCTACACCTTC.